What follows describes a single TCR beta chain. Its antigen is not known. The data were obtained in a study of cytotoxic CD8 clonotypes in ibrutinib-treated CLL. As for the study in general: Enrolment comprised some twelve relapsed/refractory and over 14 treatment-naive patients; around 18 were IGHV unmutated. General study results and limits: Sustained-remission and progressing patients' sampling times differed. Baseline clonality, higher than in age-matched healthy donors, tracked circulating CD8+ T-cell counts.

Germline lookup yields CDR1 DFQATT and CDR2 SNEGSKA (reference sequence). This CDR3 is 11 amino acids long. V shed 6 bases and J shed 3 bases, with 9 bases lying between them. Frozen-stored PBMCs produced approximately 1.9 micrograms of genomic DNA for TCR beta libraries. Only in-frame clones appear in the TCRdb table, and some are missing; sequencing was by immunoSEQ multiplex PCR. Of roughly 170,000 clones listed, 70% to 85% were seen once; the top ten hold 4.6%. This TCR was recovered from a human donor with chronic lymphocytic leukemia. V gene TRBV20-1 combines with J gene TRBJ2-7, with D possibly called TRBD1 or TRBD2 (5 bases each). Material: PBMCs, obtained after 24 months of ibrutinib treatment. CDR3 protein: CSAKRGYEQYF. The CDR3 DNA sequence: TGCAGTGCCAAGAGGGGCTACGAGCAGTACTTC.